The 27 T cell receptor beta chains listed next were all sequenced from one sample in a study of blood T cell repertoires in COVID-19. The protocol was immunoSEQ multiplex PCR, while the TCRdb copy is restricted to in-frame clones and leaves out a portion. The sample consists of roughly 33,000 clones, 70% to 85% of them appearing once. Sequenced material: peripheral blood. The receptor set was obtained from a woman between 55 and 75 years old with acute or convalescent COVID-19.

CDR3 residues: CASRAGRGQETQYF. CDR3 coding DNA: TGTGCCAGCAGGGCCGGACGGGGCCAAGAGACCCAGTACTTC. This chain uses TRBV6-5 with TRBJ2-5; D is perhaps TRBD2 (5 bases). The CDR3 covers 14 residues. V was trimmed by 6 bases and J by 1 base, leaving 12 bases between them. Looked up from germline, CDR1 is MNHEY and CDR2 is SVGAGI.

This clone was recorded only once. The genes are TRBV6-5 and TRBJ2-1, with TRBD1 identical over 9 bases. The CDR3 loop spans 14 amino acids. V was pared by 6 bases and J by 6 bases, with 6 bases of the junction left unmatched. Germline-derived CDR1 and CDR2 are MNHEY and SVGAGI. The DNA of the CDR3 is TGTGCCAGCAGGGCGGGACAGGGCTCCAATGAGCAGTTCTTC. Translating gives CASRAGQGSNEQFF.

This rearrangement joins TRBV9 to TRBJ1-6, with 8 nucleotides matching TRBD1. The CDR3 sequence is 15 residues long. Germline CDR1 reads SGDLS; CDR2 reads YYNGEE. V dropped 4 bases and J dropped 9; count of bases not matched to a gene: 9. CDR3: CASSRTGFRSSPLHF. The CDR3 DNA sequence: TGTGCCAGCAGCCGGACAGGGTTCCGGAGTTCACCCCTCCACTTT.

The rearrangement joins TRBV2 to TRBJ1-4, with D possibly being TRBD1 (6 bases). This CDR3 is 12 amino acids long. The germline CDR1 and CDR2 sequences are SNHLY and FYNNEI. V was cut by 7 bases and J by 12 bases, with 15 bases left in between. CDR3 region: CASNPAGVELFF. The CDR3 DNA is TGTGCCAGCAACCCGGCAGGGGTAGAACTGTTTTTT.

This clone was counted a few times. V usage is TRBV10-3 and J usage is TRBJ1-2, with no clear D. Per the germline V gene, CDR1 is ENHRY and CDR2 is SYGVKD. The V and J ends lost 4 bases and 6 bases respectively, with 12 bases between them. The CDR3 runs to 13 residues. The CDR3 reads CAISVREGDGYTF. The CDR3 DNA reads as TGTGCCATCAGTGTTCGGGAAGGAGATGGCTACACCTTC.

The gene calls are TRBV6-6 and TRBJ2-5; 9 nucleotides align to TRBD2. Germline trimming cut 2 bases from V and 4 bases from J; bases unmatched to any gene: 8. The CDR3 runs 16 residues. Germline CDR1 is MNHNY and CDR2 is SVGAGI (reference sequence). The CDR3 nucleotides are TGTGCCAGCAGTTACCAGCGGGGGGCCGGGGGAGAGACCCAGTACTTC. Translating it yields CASSYQRGAGGETQYF.

The rearrangement links TRBV7-8 to TRBJ2-7; 9 bases are shared with TRBD2. Germline V gene sequence: CDR1 SGHVS, CDR2 FQNEAQ. This CDR3 has 14 amino acids. After removal of 0 bases from V and 6 bases from J, the junction contained 3 bases not matched to a gene. The CDR3 region is CASSLAAGGTEQYF. The CDR3 region has the DNA TGTGCCAGCAGCTTAGCAGCGGGGGGAACCGAGCAGTACTTC.

This clone was observed a handful of times. The chain combines TRBV29-1 with TRBJ1-1; possible D gene TRBD1, 6 bases. The germline CDR1 and CDR2 sequences are SQVTM and ANQGSEA. V lost 6 bases to trimming and J lost 2 bases, with 19 bases between them. This CDR3 contains 15 residues. CDR3 sequence: CSVPPSMGANTEAFF. CDR3 nucleotides: TGCAGCGTCCCCCCATCGATGGGGGCTAACACTGAAGCTTTCTTT.

The rearrangement joins TRBV2 to TRBJ2-7, with unresolved D. Germline loops: CDR1 SNHLY, CDR2 FYNNEI. The V end was cut by 4 bases, the J end by 2 bases, with 9 bases between. CDR3 length equals 13 residues. The CDR3 DNA reads TGTGCCAGCAGTGTCGACATTCCCTACGAGCAGTACTTC. Translating gives CASSVDIPYEQYF.

J is TRBJ1-2 and V is TRBV5-5, with 8 bases that match TRBD1. Germline V lookup: CDR1 SGHKS, CDR2 YYEKEE (reference sequence). This CDR3 comprises 14 residues. Trimming at V came to 2 bases and at J to 5 bases, leaving 5 bases not matched to a gene. The CDR3 loop is CASSFTRTGYGYTF. CDR3 nucleotide sequence: TGTGCCAGCAGCTTTACGCGGACAGGGTATGGCTACACCTTC.

V and J are TRBV30 and TRBJ1-4, with 7 bases aligning to TRBD1. The CDR3 totals 14 residues. V gave up 0 bases and J gave up 8 bases; unmatched junction bases: 6. Germline V gene sequence: CDR1 GTSNPN, CDR2 SVGIG (reference sequence). In DNA form, the CDR3 reads TGTGCCTGGAGTGTTAACAGGGGAGGCGAAAAACTGTTTTTT. This encodes CAWSVNRGGEKLFF.

The V and J genes are TRBV5-6 and TRBJ1-2; TRBD1 is a possible D gene (6 bases). V lost 4 bases, J lost 5 bases, and 18 bases lay in between. The length of the CDR3 is 15 residues. Looked up from germline, CDR1 is SGHDT and CDR2 is YYEEEE. The chain's CDR3 is CASSPDRRWPYGYTF. The CDR3 DNA reads as TGTGCCAGCAGCCCGGACAGAAGATGGCCTTATGGCTACACCTTC.

V and J are TRBV3-1 (or the pseudogene TRBV3-2) and TRBJ1-2; D might be TRBD1 (6 bases). V shed 0 bases and J shed 1 base, with 6 bases lying between them. The V gene's germline CDR1 is LGHDT and CDR2 YNNKEL (reference sequence). This CDR3 comprises 14 residues. The CDR3 DNA sequence: TGTGCCAGCAGCCAAGACAGGGGTAACTATGGCTACACCTTC. Amino acids: CASSQDRGNYGYTF.

The chain combines TRBV5-6 with TRBJ2-2; tentative D call: TRBD1 (5 bases). V was cut by 4 bases and J by 14 bases, with 18 bases left in between. The V gene's germline CDR1 is SGHDT and CDR2 YYEEEE. The CDR3 is 13 residues long. The CDR3 protein is CASSPDPTEPLFF. Here the CDR3 DNA reads TGTGCCAGCAGCCCTGATCCGACAGAGCCTCTGTTTTTT.

This clone was seen more than once but under ten times. The chain employs TRBV9 and TRBJ1-4, with TRBD1 as a possible D gene (5 bases). The CDR3 is 15 residues long. V lost 0 bases to trimming and J lost 4 bases, with 10 bases between them. Germline V gene sequence: CDR1 SGDLS, CDR2 YYNGEE. The CDR3 protein is CASSVAQGINEKLFF. CDR3 nucleotide sequence: TGTGCCAGCAGCGTAGCTCAGGGAATTAATGAAAAACTGTTTTTT. The variable domain in full, completed from reference TRBV9 and TRBJ1-4, reads DSGVTQTPKHLITATGQRVTLRCSPRSGDLSVYWYQQSLDQGLQFLIQYYNGEERAKGNILERFSAQQFPDLHSELNLSSLELGDSALYFCASSVAQGINEKLFFGSGTQLSVL.

This chain connects TRBV6-1 to TRBJ1-2, with D possibly matching TRBD1 (5 bases). The CDR3 sequence is 15 residues long. Deletions cut 2 bases from V and 1 base from J, with 11 bases between. Germline V gene sequence: CDR1 MNHNS, CDR2 SASEGT. The CDR3 nucleotides are TGTGCCAGCAGTGAACTGGCAGGGATTAACTATGGCTACACCTTC. Residues: CASSELAGINYGYTF.

V and J are TRBV19 and TRBJ1-3; a weak D match, TRBD1 (5 bases). This CDR3 has 13 amino acids. V gave up 7 bases and J gave up 2 bases, with 9 bases separating them. Per germline, CDR1 LNHDA and CDR2 SQIVND (reference sequence). CDR3 sequence reads: CASKQGTGNTIYF. CDR3 sequence (DNA): TGTGCCAGTAAGCAGGGAACTGGAAACACCATATATTTT. The complete variable domain, with remaining parts taken from reference TRBV19 and TRBJ1-3, reads DGGITQSPKYLFRKEGQNVTLSCEQNLNHDAMYWYRQDPGQGLRLIYYSQIVNDFQKGDIAEGYSVSREKKESFPLTVTSAQKNPTAFYLCASKQGTGNTIYFGEGSWLTVV.

The gene calls are TRBV5-1 and TRBJ2-3, with TRBD1 identical over 10 bases. The V segment lost 7 bases and the J segment 2 bases; nucleotides outside the gene matches: 4. The CDR3 loop spans 14 amino acids. The germline V gene encodes CDR1 SGHRS and CDR2 YFSETQ. CDR3 protein: CASRTGGITDTQYF. The CDR3 DNA sequence: TGCGCCAGCCGGACAGGGGGTATCACAGATACGCAGTATTTT.

This clone was seen only once. CDR3 DNA: TGCGCCAGCAGCCTGGCGGGGGGGGACGAGCAGTACTTC. Translation: CASSLAGGDEQYF. The chain links TRBV5-1 to TRBJ2-7; 9 bases match TRBD2. The CDR3 sequence is 13 residues long. The V gene end was trimmed by 4 bases and the J gene end by 5 bases; junction bases not matched to a gene: 4. CDR1 and CDR2 from the germline V gene are SGHRS and YFSETQ.

V usage is TRBV6-5 and J usage is TRBJ2-1; D is perhaps TRBD2 (5 bases). Trimming left V 0 bases short and J 0 bases short, with 9 bases between. CDR1 is MNHEY and CDR2 is SVGAGI in the germline V gene. This CDR3 is built from 16 residues. The CDR3 protein is CASSYSRESSYNEQFF. The CDR3 region has the DNA TGTGCCAGCAGTTACTCGAGGGAGAGCTCCTACAATGAGCAGTTCTTC.

The chain combines TRBV2 with TRBJ2-3; 7 bases match TRBD1. V was pared by 7 bases and J by 4 bases, with 2 bases of the junction left unmatched. Germline V gene sequence: CDR1 SNHLY, CDR2 FYNNEI. This CDR3 spans 12 amino acids. The CDR3 DNA reads TGTGCCAGCATTACAGGGGCAGATACGCAGTATTTT. It is translated as CASITGADTQYF.

The CDR3 DNA sequence: TGCAGCGTACAGGGTTATGCTAATGAAAAACTGTTTTTT. This gives the protein CSVQGYANEKLFF. The gene calls are TRBV29-1 and TRBJ1-4; tentative D call: TRBD1 (6 bases). The germline gives CDR1 SQVTM, CDR2 ANQGSEA. V dropped 6 bases and J dropped 3 bases, with 11 bases sitting between them. CDR3 length: 13 amino acids.

The chain combines TRBV21-1 with TRBJ2-5; TRBD1 is the table's D call, not checked against the DNA. TRBV21-1 constitutes a pseudogene. This CDR3 spans 13 amino acids. CDR3 DNA sequence: TGTGCCAGCAGCGGGCCCTGGTATGGGACCCAGTACTTC. This gives the protein CASSGPWYGTQYF.

The V and J genes are TRBV4-2 and TRBJ2-2, with 10 nucleotides matching TRBD2. Germline lookup yields CDR1 LGHNA and CDR2 YNFKEQ. V was pared by 3 bases and J by 5 bases, with 9 bases of the junction left unmatched. The length of the CDR3 is 17 residues. The CDR3 here is CASSHFGAGGLTGELFF. The CDR3, as DNA: TGTGCCAGCAGCCATTTCGGAGCGGGGGGGCTTACCGGGGAGCTGTTTTTT.

The genes are TRBV2 and TRBJ1-2; 7 bases are shared with TRBD1. The CDR3 is 15 residues long. The junction had 12 bases not matched to a gene; V was cut back by 3 bases and J by 8 bases. Per the germline V gene, CDR1 is SNHLY and CDR2 is FYNNEI. CDR3 sequence reads: CASSEQGEYSMGYTF. The CDR3 bases are TGTGCCAGCAGTGAGCAGGGGGAGTACTCCATGGGCTACACCTTC. Full variable domain (rest looked up from reference TRBV2 and TRBJ1-2): EPEVTQTPSHQVTQMGQEVILRCVPISNHLYFYWYRQILGQKVEFLVSFYNNEISEKSEIFDDQFSVERPDGSNFTLKIRSTKLEDSAMYFCASSEQGEYSMGYTFGSGTRLTVV.

The rearrangement joins TRBV10-3 to TRBJ1-1, with 9 bases aligning to TRBD1. Per germline, CDR1 ENHRY and CDR2 SYGVKD. This CDR3 has 14 residues. The CDR3 DNA reads TGTGCTGCCCGGGACAGGGAAGGAAGCACTGAAGCTTTCTTT. Amino acids: CAARDREGSTEAFF.

This chain links TRBV19 with TRBJ1-5; the D gene is possibly TRBD1 (6 bases). The CDR3 runs to 14 residues. CDR1 and CDR2 (germline): LNHDA, SQIVND (reference sequence). Trimming left V 1 base short and J 5 bases short, with 9 bases between. In DNA, the CDR3 is TGTGCCAGTAGTATAGTGGGGGCTGATCAGCCCCAGCATTTT. It is translated as CASSIVGADQPQHF.